This T cell receptor (beta chain) was retrieved from a study of STAT5B mutations in CD4+ large granular lymphocyte leukemia. Concerning this clone: Its target is unknown.

Buffy coats from healthy blood donors served as controls. The table came from immunoSEQ multiplex PCR; TCRdb's copy has only in-frame clones and leaves some out. The sample consists of under 40,000 clones, 71% of them appearing once. Points from the study as a whole: Patient CD4-sorted repertoires looked more clonal than healthy CD4+ repertoires, even without putative leukemic clones. No patients shared main leukemic clonotypes, though less than 30% appeared at low frequency elsewhere.

Trimming cost V 3 bases and J 1 base; bases outside gene matches: 1. This CDR3 spans 14 amino acids. Germline-derived CDR1 and CDR2 are SGHNT and YYREEE (reference sequence). What was sequenced was CD4+ T cells from blood buffy coats. This receptor was obtained from a human donor in good health. J is TRBJ1-1 and V is TRBV5-4; TRBD1 matches at 9 bases. The CDR3 DNA sequence: TGTGCCAGCAGCTGGACAGGGGCGAACACTGAAGCTTTCTTT. This encodes CASSWTGANTEAFF. Based on the CDR3 plus reference TRBV5-4 and TRBJ1-1, the full variable domain is ETGVTQSPTHLIKTRGQQVTLRCSSQSGHNTVSWYQQALGQGPQFIFQYYREEENGRGNFPPRFSGLQFPNYSSELNVNALELDDSALYLCASSWTGANTEAFFGQGTRLTVV.